This T cell receptor (beta chain) came from a study of blood T cell repertoires in COVID-19 (dated by TCRdb to 2020 to 2022). At the level of the whole study: Samples from collaborators originated in the United States, Italy and Spain and spanned both the acute and convalescent phases of COVID-19. The prospective study material was composed of cDNA or gDNA derived from T cells, B-cell-depleted T cells, or PBMCs. The dataset comprised deeply sampled blood TCRbeta repertoires from subjects exposed to, actively infected with, or recovered from COVID-19. The repertoires were released in a freely available public database intended as a resource for research on the immune response to SARS-CoV-2. The samples were drawn from the first 160 participants of the ongoing ImmuneRACE study and from 1,200 or so subjects provided by 6 global collaborators. Sample metadata almost always included a de-identified subject ID, COVID-19 status, age in years and sex. Where HLA class I and class II types were available, the types were taken from metadata supplied by the sample provider, not from assay-based typing.

Study-wide findings and limitations: How much clinical and demographic metadata was included differed by source and by participant, and the metadata was provided uncurated.

The immunoSEQ Assay, a bias-controlled multiplex PCR, was used to amplify TCRbeta CDR3 regions from genomic DNA. On the authors' methods: The number of nucleated cells in each sample was estimated from the amplification of reference gene primers within the assay. To quantify the absolute abundance of each unique TCRbeta CDR3 rearrangement, sequence reads were collapsed and filtered. For each sample, productive Simpson clonality was calculated as the square root of Simpson's diversity index over productive rearrangements. The table was pulled from immuneACCESS by TCRdb, which kept in-frame rearrangements only. Such tables lose some clones; where checked, under half of the loss comes from unresolved V genes, and the rest has no known cause. That table supplies the V and J calls and clone size; D and trimming were determined from the DNA. The sample table records about 29,000 clones; roughly 80% of these occur just once. The ten largest clonotypes hold roughly 10% of the sample.

Comment on this clone: This receptor's antigen is unknown. It has no much larger one-base neighbor in the sample; base qualities were not kept.

Collaborating institutions collected whole blood in K2EDTA tubes following their own protocols. Collaborator samples were shipped for TCRbeta analysis as frozen whole blood, isolated PBMCs, or DNA extracted from either sample type. The sequence was obtained from a man older than 75 with active COVID-19. Input material: peripheral blood.

The sequenced DNA: TGCAGTGCTAGTCCCGGACTAATACAAAACTATGGCTACACCTTC. It specifies CSASPGLIQNYGYTF. The V gene is TRBV20-1 and the J gene is TRBJ1-2; no D gene is confidently identified. The CDR3 sequence holds 15 residues, the cysteine and phenylalanine included. Only the CDR3 part of the read is kept: 45 bases, read in frame from the first base. V drops 3 bases and J drops 2 bases, leaving 16 bases in between. Based on the germline V gene (reference sequence), the CDR1 and CDR2 sequences are DFQATT and SNEGSKA.